One sample yielded the 4 T cell receptor beta chains listed below, sequenced in a study of control samples from healthy donors and cancer patients. TCRdb's copy holds only in-frame clones and misses some; the assay was immunoSEQ multiplex PCR. This table holds about 130,000 clones, 88% found once. Sequences were obtained from blood. Receptor source: a man aged 50-60 years in good health.

This chain connects TRBV5-6 to TRBJ2-2; no definite D call. Germline V gene data show CDR1 as SGHDT and CDR2 as YYEEEE. Trimming left V 3 bases short and J 2 bases short, with 17 bases between. The CDR3 is made up of 17 amino acids. The DNA for the CDR3 is TGTGCCAGCAGCTCTAGTATCGGCAGCTTAAACACCGGGGAGCTGTTTTTT. Amino acids: CASSSSIGSLNTGELFF.

This clone was seen only once. The chain recombines TRBV28 with TRBJ2-1, with D perhaps being TRBD1 or TRBD2 (6 bases each). This CDR3 has 15 residues. From germline, CDR1 is MDHEN and CDR2 SYDVKM. Trimming removed 7 bases from V and 2 bases from J, with 15 bases in between. CDR3 bases: TGTGCCAGCACCATCGGGGGCCTTACCTACAATGAGCAGTTCTTC. Its protein is CASTIGGLTYNEQFF.

Only one count was recorded for this clone. The chain joins TRBV7-9 to TRBJ1-2; D possibly corresponds to TRBD1 (6 bases). From germline, CDR1 is SEHNR and CDR2 FQNEAQ (reference sequence). V was trimmed by 5 bases and J by 8 bases, leaving 18 bases between them. The length of the CDR3 is 14 residues. Here the CDR3 DNA reads TGTGCCAGCAGCCTTGGTCAGGGGTACGGCGGCTACACCTTC. Protein product: CASSLGQGYGGYTF.

The CDR3 region is CASSLAGSIMTYNEQFF. Written as DNA, the CDR3 is TGTGCCAGCAGCTTAGCGGGTTCGATAATGACCTACAATGAGCAGTTCTTC. The chain uses TRBV7-8 and TRBJ2-1, with D uncertain. This CDR3 comprises 17 residues. The V gene lost 0 bases and the J gene lost 2 bases, with 14 bases spanning the gap. Germline V CDR1 and CDR2: SGHVS, FQNEAQ.